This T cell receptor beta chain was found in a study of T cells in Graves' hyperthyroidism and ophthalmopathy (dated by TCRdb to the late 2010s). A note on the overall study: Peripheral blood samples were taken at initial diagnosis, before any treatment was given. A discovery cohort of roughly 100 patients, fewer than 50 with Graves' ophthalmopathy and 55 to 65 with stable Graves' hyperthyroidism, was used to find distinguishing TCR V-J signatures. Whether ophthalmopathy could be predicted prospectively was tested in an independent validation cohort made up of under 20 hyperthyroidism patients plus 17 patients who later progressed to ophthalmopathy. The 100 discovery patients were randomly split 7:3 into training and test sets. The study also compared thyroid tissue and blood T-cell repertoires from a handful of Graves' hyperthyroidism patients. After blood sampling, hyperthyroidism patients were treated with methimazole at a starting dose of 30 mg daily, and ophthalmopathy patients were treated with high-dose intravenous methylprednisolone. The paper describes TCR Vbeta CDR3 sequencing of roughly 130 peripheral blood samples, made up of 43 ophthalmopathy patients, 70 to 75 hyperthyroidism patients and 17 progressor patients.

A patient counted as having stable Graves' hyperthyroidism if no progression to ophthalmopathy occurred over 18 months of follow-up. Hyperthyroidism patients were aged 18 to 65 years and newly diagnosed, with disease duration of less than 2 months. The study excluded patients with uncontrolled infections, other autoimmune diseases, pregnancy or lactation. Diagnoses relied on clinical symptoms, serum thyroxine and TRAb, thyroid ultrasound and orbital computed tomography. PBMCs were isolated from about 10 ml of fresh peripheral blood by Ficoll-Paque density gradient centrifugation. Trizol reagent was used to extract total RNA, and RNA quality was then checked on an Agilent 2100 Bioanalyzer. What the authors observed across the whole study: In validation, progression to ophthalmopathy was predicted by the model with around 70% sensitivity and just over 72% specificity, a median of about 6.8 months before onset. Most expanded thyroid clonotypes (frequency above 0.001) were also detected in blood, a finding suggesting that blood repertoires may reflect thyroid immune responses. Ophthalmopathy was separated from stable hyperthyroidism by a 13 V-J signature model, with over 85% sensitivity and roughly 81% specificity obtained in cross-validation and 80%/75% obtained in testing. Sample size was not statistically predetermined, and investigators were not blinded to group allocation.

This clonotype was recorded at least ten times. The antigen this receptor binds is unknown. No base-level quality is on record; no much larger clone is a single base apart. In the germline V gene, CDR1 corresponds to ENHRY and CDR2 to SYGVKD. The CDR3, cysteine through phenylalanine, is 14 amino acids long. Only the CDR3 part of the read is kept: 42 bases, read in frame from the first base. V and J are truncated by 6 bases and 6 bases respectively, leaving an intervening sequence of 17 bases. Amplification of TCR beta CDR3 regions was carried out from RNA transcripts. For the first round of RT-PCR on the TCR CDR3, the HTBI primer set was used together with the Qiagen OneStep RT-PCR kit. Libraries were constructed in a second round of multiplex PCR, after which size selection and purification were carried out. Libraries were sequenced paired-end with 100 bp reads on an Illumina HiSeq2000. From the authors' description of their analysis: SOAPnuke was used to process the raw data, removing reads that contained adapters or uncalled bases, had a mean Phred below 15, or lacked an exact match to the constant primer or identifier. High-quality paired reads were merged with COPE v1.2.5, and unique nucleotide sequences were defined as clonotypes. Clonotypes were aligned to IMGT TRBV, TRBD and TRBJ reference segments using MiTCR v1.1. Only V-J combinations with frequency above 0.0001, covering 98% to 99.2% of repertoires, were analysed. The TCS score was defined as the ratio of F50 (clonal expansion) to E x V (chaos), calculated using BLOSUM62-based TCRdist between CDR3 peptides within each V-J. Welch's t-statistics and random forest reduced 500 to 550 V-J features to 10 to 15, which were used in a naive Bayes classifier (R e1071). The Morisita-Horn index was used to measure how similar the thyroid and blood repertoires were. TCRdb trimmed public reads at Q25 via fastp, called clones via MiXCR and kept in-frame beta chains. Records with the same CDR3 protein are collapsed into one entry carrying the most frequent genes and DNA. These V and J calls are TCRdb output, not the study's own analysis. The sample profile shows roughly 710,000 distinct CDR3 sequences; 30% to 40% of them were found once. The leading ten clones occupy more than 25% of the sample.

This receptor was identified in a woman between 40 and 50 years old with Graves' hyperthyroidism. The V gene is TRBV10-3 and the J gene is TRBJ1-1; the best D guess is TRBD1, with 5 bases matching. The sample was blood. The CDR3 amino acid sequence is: CAIRDQDKPPEAFF. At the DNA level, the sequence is TGTGCCATCAGGGACCAGGACAAGCCGCCTGAAGCTTTCTTT.